Listed below are T cell receptor beta chains from one sample, sequenced in a study of cytotoxic CD8 clonotypes in ibrutinib-treated CLL. The repertoire was sequenced with immunoSEQ multiplex PCR; TCRdb's copy has only in-frame clones and lacks some. The sample contains about 89,000 clones, approximately 78% of which appear only once. The material sequenced was PBMCs, taken after 12 months of ibrutinib treatment. Source of these receptors: a human donor with chronic lymphocytic leukemia. The CDR3 runs from the conserved cysteine through the conserved F or W. D genes are given only for firm matches. Expanded clones get a size class; other rows say once, few or many, or leave the size out.

>-|TRBV10-3|19|TRBD2|TRBJ2-1
CAIRGTSGGSRSSYNEQFF
TGTGCCATCAGGGGGACTAGCGGGGGCTCTCGCTCCTCCTACAATGAGCAGTTCTTC
>-|TRBV29-1|12|-|TRBJ2-5
CSWSGGAETQYF
TGCAGCTGGTCGGGGGGCGCAGAGACCCAGTACTTC
>-|TRBV28|16|-|TRBJ2-7
CASSLGASYRTYEQYF
TGTGCCAGCAGTTTAGGAGCCAGTTATCGAACCTACGAGCAGTACTTC
>-|TRBV6-1|15|-|TRBJ1-5
CASSVARVNNQPQHF
TGTGCCAGCAGTGTTGCAAGGGTTAACAATCAGCCCCAGCATTTT
>-|TRBV12-5|14|-|TRBJ1-5
CASGKAAGNQPQHF
TGTGCTAGTGGCAAAGCAGCCGGCAATCAGCCCCAGCATTTT
>-|TRBV5-1|12|-|TRBJ2-1
CASSLPNNEQFF
TGCGCCAGCAGCCTCCCGAACAATGAGCAGTTCTTC
>-|TRBV7-9|15|-|TRBJ1-5
CASSLTGHGNQPQHF
TGTGCCAGCAGCTTAACCGGGCACGGCAATCAGCCCCAGCATTTT
>-|TRBV19|12|-|TRBJ2-4
CASSQREDIQYF
TGTGCCAGTAGCCAACGGGAAGACATTCAGTACTTC
>-|TRBV28|15|TRBD1|TRBJ1-5
CASNAFQGAGQPQHF
TGTGCCAGCAATGCATTCCAGGGGGCGGGTCAGCCCCAGCATTTT
>few|TRBV10-3|15|TRBD2|TRBJ2-7
CAISAGLAGDYEQYF
TGTGCCATCAGTGCGGGACTAGCGGGGGACTACGAGCAGTACTTC
>-|TRBV5-6|17|-|TRBJ1-5
CASSLGHRGQRNQPQHF
TGTGCCAGCAGCTTGGGGCATCGGGGACAACGCAATCAGCCCCAGCATTTT
>-|TRBV7-9|14|-|TRBJ2-7
CASSFPGISSEQYF
TGTGCCAGCAGCTTTCCAGGGATTTCGAGCGAGCAGTACTTC
>-|TRBV28|13|-|TRBJ1-5
CASSFSVNQPQHF
TGTGCCAGCAGTTTTTCGGTCAATCAGCCCCAGCATTTT
>once|TRBV18|15|TRBD1|TRBJ2-3
CASSPGTGSADTQYF
TGTGCCAGCTCACCTGGGACAGGGAGTGCAGATACGCAGTATTTT
>-|TRBV7-3|11|-|TRBJ2-1
CASSRGYEQFF
TGTGCCAGCAGCAGAGGCTATGAGCAGTTCTTC
>-|TRBV13|17|-|TRBJ2-7
CASSSAQLESDSYEQYF
TGTGCCAGCAGCTCCGCGCAACTAGAATCTGACTCCTACGAGCAGTACTTC
>-|TRBV5-1|14|TRBD1|TRBJ1-1
CASSRQGLNTEAFF
TGCGCCAGCAGCCGACAGGGGCTGAACACTGAAGCTTTCTTT
>-|TRBV6-5|14|-|TRBJ1-4
CASSLGQTQGKLFF
TGTGCCAGCAGTCTTGGACAGACGCAGGGAAAACTGTTTTTT
>-|TRBV14|15|TRBD2|TRBJ2-7
CASSQFSGGAGEQYF
TGTGCCAGCAGCCAATTCAGCGGGGGGGCCGGGGAGCAGTACTTC
>once|TRBV7-9|12|-|TRBJ1-1
CASSFKQGEAFF
TGTGCCAGCAGCTTTAAACAGGGTGAAGCTTTCTTT
>-|TRBV7-2|16|-|TRBJ2-2
CASSLGQGRETGELFF
TGTGCCAGCAGCTTAGGCCAGGGACGAGAAACCGGGGAGCTGTTTTTT
>few|TRBV7-3|15|TRBD2|TRBJ2-1
CASSPSGGAHNEQFF
TGTGCCAGCAGCCCTAGCGGGGGGGCGCACAATGAGCAGTTCTTC
>few|TRBV10-3|12|-|TRBJ1-6
CAISGFDSPLHF
TGTGCCATCAGTGGCTTCGATTCACCCCTCCACTTT
>-|TRBV18|14|-|TRBJ2-7
CASSPMARSYEQYF
TGTGCCAGCTCACCCATGGCCCGGTCCTACGAGCAGTACTTC
>-|TRBV21-1|19|-|TRBJ1-4
CAVRCEGGHPTSTNEKLFF
TGTGCCGTCAGGTGCGAAGGGGGCCACCCGACTTCAACTAATGAAAAACTGTTTTTT
>-|TRBV5-6|14|TRBD1|TRBJ2-7
CASSYGQGYYEQYF
TGTGCCAGCAGCTATGGACAGGGGTACTACGAGCAGTACTTC
>-|TRBV7-2|15|-|TRBJ1-2
CASSLNQGRDRGYTF
TGTGCCAGCAGCTTAAATCAGGGAAGGGATCGTGGCTACACCTTC
>-|TRBV19|13|-|TRBJ2-7
CASSHGGGDEQYF
TGTGCCAGTAGTCACGGGGGAGGCGACGAGCAGTACTTC
>-|TRBV5-6|15|TRBD1|TRBJ2-7
CASSFPYQGAFEQYF
TGTGCCAGCAGCTTCCCATACCAGGGGGCGTTCGAGCAGTACTTC